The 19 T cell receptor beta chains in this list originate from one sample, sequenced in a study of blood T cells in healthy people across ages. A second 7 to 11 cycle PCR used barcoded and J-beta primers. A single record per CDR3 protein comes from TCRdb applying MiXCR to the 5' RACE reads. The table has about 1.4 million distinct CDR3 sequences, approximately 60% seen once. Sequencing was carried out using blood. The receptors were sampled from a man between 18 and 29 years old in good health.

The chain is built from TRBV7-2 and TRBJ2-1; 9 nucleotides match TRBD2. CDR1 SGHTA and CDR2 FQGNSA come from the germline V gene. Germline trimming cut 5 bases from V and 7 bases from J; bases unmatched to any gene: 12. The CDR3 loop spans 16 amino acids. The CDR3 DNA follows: TGTGCCAGCAGCGATCCCCCCAGCGGGAGGAGTAATGAGCAGTTCTTC. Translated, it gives CASSDPPSGRSNEQFF.

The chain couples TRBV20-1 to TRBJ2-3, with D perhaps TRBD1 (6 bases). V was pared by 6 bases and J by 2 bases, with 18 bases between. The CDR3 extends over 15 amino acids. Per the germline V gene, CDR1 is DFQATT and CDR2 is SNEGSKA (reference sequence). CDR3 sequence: CSAHDRRGNTDTQYF. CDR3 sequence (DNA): TGCAGTGCGCACGACAGGCGTGGTAACACAGATACGCAGTATTTT.

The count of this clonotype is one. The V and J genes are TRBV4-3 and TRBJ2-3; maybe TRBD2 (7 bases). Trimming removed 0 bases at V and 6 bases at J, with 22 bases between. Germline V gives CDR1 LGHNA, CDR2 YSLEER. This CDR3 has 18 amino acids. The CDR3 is CASSQDPGEAGAWDTQYF. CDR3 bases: TGCGCCAGCAGCCAAGATCCGGGCGAGGCGGGGGCGTGGGATACGCAGTATTTT.

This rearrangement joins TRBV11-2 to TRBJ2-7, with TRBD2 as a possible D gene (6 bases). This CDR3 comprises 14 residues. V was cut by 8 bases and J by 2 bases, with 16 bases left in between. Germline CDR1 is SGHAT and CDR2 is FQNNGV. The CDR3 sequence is CASAYSGETYEQYF. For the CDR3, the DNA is TGTGCCAGCGCCTACTCGGGGGAAACCTACGAGCAGTACTTC.

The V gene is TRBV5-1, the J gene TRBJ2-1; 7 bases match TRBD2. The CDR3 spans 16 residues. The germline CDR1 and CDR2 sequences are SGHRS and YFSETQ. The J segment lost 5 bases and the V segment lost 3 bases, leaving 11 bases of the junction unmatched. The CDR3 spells CASSSGLGEGHNEQFF. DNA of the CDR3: TGCGCCAGCAGCTCCGGCTTGGGGGAGGGCCACAATGAGCAGTTCTTC.

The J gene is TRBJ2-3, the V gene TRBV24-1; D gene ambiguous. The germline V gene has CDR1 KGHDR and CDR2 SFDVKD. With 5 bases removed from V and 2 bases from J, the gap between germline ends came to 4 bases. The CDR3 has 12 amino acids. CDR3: CATSGLTDTQYF. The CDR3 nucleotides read TGTGCCACCAGTGGGCTCACAGATACGCAGTATTTT.

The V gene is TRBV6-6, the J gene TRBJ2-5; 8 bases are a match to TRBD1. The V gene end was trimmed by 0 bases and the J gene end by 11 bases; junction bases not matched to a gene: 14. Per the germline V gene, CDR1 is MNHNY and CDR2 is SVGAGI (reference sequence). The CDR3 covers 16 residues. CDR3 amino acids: CASSYSELTGANEQYF. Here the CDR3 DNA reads TGTGCCAGCAGTTACTCCGAACTGACAGGGGCTAACGAACAGTACTTC.

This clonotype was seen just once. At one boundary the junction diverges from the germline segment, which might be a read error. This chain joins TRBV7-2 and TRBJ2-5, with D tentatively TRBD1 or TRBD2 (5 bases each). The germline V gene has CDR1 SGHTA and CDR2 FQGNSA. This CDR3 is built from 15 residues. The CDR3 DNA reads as TGTGCCAGCGGCTTCCTGAGGGGATCGGAAGAGACCCAGTACTTC. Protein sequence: CASGFLRGSEETQYF.

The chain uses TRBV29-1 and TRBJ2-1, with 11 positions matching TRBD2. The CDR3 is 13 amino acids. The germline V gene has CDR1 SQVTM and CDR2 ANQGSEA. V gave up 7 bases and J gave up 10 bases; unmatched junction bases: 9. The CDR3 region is CSGLTSGSYEQFF. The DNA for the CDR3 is TGCAGCGGATTAACTAGCGGGAGCTACGAGCAGTTCTTC.

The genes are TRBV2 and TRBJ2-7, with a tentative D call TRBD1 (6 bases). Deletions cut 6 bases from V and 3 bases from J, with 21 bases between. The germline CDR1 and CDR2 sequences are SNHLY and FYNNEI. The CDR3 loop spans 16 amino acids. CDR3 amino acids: CASSDSGHRTNYEQYF. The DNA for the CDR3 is TGTGCCAGCAGCGATTCGGGACACCGGACAAACTACGAGCAGTACTTC.

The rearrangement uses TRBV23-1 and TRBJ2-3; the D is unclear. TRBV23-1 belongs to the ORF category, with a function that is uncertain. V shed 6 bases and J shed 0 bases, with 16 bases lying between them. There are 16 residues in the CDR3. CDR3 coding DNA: TGCGCCAGCAGCCGCCCCTTGGAACCTAGCACAGATACGCAGTATTTT. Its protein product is CASSRPLEPSTDTQYF.

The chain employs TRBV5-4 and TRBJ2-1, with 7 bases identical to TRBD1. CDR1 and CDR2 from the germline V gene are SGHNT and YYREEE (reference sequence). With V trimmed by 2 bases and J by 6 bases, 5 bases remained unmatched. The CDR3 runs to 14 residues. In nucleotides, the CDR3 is TGTGCCAGCAGCTTTAAGGGGGCTGGCAATGAGCAGTTCTTC. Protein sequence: CASSFKGAGNEQFF.

CDR3 protein: CSVVSGAYGYTF. The CDR3 coding sequence is TGCAGCGTTGTGTCAGGGGCTTATGGCTACACCTTC. This sequence joins TRBV29-1 and TRBJ1-2; maybe TRBD1 (6 bases). The CDR3 extends over 12 amino acids. Trimming left V 4 bases short and J 5 bases short, with 11 bases between. Germline loops: CDR1 SQVTM, CDR2 ANQGSEA.

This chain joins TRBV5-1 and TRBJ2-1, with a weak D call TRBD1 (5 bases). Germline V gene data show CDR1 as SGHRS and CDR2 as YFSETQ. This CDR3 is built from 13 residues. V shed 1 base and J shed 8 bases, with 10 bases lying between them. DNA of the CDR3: TGCGCCAGCAGCTTGTTCAGGGCCGATGAGCAGTTCTTC. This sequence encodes CASSLFRADEQFF.

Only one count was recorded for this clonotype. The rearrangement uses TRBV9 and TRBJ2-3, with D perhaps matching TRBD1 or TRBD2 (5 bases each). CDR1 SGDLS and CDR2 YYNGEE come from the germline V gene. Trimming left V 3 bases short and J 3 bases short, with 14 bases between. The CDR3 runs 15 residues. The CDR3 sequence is CASSDGAGTTDTQYF. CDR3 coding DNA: TGTGCCAGCAGCGACGGGGCAGGCACTACAGATACGCAGTATTTT.

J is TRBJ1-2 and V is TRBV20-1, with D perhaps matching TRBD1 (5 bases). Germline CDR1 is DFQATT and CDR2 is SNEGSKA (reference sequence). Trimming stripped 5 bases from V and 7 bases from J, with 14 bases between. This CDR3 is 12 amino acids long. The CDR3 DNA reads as TGCAGTGCTCCAAGAGCTGGGGGTGGCTACACCTTC. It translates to CSAPRAGGGYTF.

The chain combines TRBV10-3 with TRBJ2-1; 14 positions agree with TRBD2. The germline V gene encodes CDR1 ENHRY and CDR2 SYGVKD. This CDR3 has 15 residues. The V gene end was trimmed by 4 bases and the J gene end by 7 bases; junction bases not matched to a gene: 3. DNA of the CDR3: TGTGCCATCAGTGCGACTAGCGGGAGGGTTAATGAGCAGTTCTTC. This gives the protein CAISATSGRVNEQFF.

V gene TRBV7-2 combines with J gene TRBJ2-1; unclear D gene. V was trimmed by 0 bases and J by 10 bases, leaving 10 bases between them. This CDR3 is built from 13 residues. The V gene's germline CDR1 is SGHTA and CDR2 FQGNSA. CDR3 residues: CASSLAGSREQFF. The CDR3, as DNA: TGTGCCAGCAGCTTAGCAGGGTCTCGAGAGCAGTTCTTC.

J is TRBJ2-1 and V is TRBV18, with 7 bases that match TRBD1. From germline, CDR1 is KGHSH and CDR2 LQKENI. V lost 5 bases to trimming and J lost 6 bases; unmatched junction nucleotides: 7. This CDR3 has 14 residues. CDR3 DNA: TGTGCCAGCTCAACGAGACAGGGAATCAATGAGCAGTTCTTC. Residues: CASSTRQGINEQFF.